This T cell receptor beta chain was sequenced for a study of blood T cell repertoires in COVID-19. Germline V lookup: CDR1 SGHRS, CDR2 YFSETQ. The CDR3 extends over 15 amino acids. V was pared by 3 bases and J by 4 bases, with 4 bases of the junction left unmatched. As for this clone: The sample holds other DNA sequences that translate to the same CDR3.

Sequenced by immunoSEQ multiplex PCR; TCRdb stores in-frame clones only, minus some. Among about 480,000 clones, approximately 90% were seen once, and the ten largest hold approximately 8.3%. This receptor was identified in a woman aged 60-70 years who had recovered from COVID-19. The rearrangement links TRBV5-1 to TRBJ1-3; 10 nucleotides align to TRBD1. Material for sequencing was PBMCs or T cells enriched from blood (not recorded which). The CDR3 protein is CASSSGTGVGNTIYF. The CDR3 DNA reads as TGCGCCAGCAGCTCCGGGACAGGGGTGGGAAACACCATATATTTT.